A single sample is the source of the 14 T cell receptor beta chains below, sequenced in a study of cytomegalovirus exposure and HLA in healthy donors. Vbeta (60) and Jbeta (13) primers were used in the PCR. Profiled with immunoSEQ multiplex PCR; TCRdb holds only in-frame clones, not every one. Of about 140,000 clones listed, approximately 82% are singletons. The sequenced sample was PBMCs. These receptors came from a woman aged 40 to 49 in good health and CMV-seronegative.

The J gene is TRBJ2-3, the V gene TRBV9; 11 nucleotides align to TRBD2. The V gene end was trimmed by 3 bases and the J gene end by 0 bases; junction bases not matched to a gene: 6. CDR1 and CDR2 (germline): SGDLS, YYNGEE. The CDR3 contains 17 residues. This chain's CDR3 is CASSARVAGGSTDTQYF. The CDR3 bases are TGTGCCAGCAGCGCGAGGGTAGCGGGAGGGAGCACAGATACGCAGTATTTT.

The chain uses TRBV19 and TRBJ2-5; TRBD2 matches 8 bases. There are 16 residues in the CDR3. From germline, CDR1 is LNHDA and CDR2 SQIVND (reference sequence). The ends lost 0 bases at V and 1 base at J; junction bases unmatched: 4. The CDR3 DNA sequence: TGTGCCAGTAGTATAGAACCCAGCGGGGGCCAAGAGACCCAGTACTTC. Translation: CASSIEPSGGQETQYF.

The V call is TRBV7-2, the J call TRBJ1-6; 7 bases fit TRBD1. The CDR3 spans 14 residues. Germline lookup yields CDR1 SGHTA and CDR2 FQGNSA. The V gene end was trimmed by 4 bases and the J gene end by 7 bases; junction bases not matched to a gene: 4. The CDR3 nucleotides read TGTGCCAGCAGCTCGGGACAGACGAATTCACCCCTCCACTTT. Translating gives CASSSGQTNSPLHF.

The chain combines TRBV7-9 with TRBJ1-2; 9 bases map to TRBD1. V gave up 2 bases and J gave up 10 bases; unmatched junction bases: 14. This CDR3 spans 16 amino acids. From germline, CDR1 is SEHNR and CDR2 FQNEAQ (reference sequence). CDR3 sequence reads: CASSLPTGGALGDYTF. The CDR3 region has the DNA TGTGCCAGCAGCTTACCTACAGGGGGCGCACTAGGTGACTACACCTTC.

This sequence joins TRBV5-6 and TRBJ2-3; D is possibly TRBD2 (5 bases). The germline CDR1 and CDR2 sequences are SGHDT and YYEEEE. Trimming took off 1 base at V and 8 bases at J, with 20 bases between the two ends. The CDR3 loop spans 16 amino acids. CDR3 DNA sequence: TGTGCCAGCAGCTTGCCCCCTAGCAGAGATTCGGGTACGCAGTATTTT. It is translated as CASSLPPSRDSGTQYF.

The chain couples TRBV29-1 to TRBJ2-7, with 7 positions matching TRBD1. The V gene's germline CDR1 is SQVTM and CDR2 ANQGSEA. Trimming took 5 bases from V and 3 from J; bases not matched to a gene: 7. The length of the CDR3 is 13 residues. For the CDR3, the DNA is TGCAGCGTTCGTTCCGCAGGGGGCTACGAGCAGTACTTC. The encoded protein is CSVRSAGGYEQYF.

The J gene is TRBJ2-7, the V gene TRBV6-6, with 12 positions matching TRBD2. This CDR3 is 14 amino acids long. The ends lost 6 bases at V and 5 bases at J; junction bases unmatched: 5. Germline V gene sequence: CDR1 MNHNY, CDR2 SVGAGI (reference sequence). CDR3 nucleotides: TGTGCCAGCAGCGCCAGGACTAGCGGGAACGAGCAGTACTTC. Its protein is CASSARTSGNEQYF.

The chain has TRBV19 and TRBJ2-5; 7 nucleotides align to TRBD1. The CDR3 runs 14 residues. Germline values: CDR1 LNHDA, CDR2 SQIVND (reference sequence). The V and J ends lost 3 bases and 4 bases, in that order; junction bases with no gene match: 5. The CDR3 protein is CASSIGTVRETQYF. The CDR3 DNA reads TGTGCCAGTAGTATCGGGACAGTACGAGAGACCCAGTACTTC.

This clone was seen more than once but under ten times. This chain connects TRBV2 to TRBJ1-1, with 7 bases aligning to TRBD1. The CDR3 has 12 residues. V lost 9 bases, J lost 5 bases, and 6 bases stayed unmatched. Germline values: CDR1 SNHLY, CDR2 FYNNEI. CDR3 DNA sequence: TGTGCCAGTCGACAGGGACAAACTGAAGCTTTCTTT. Translated: CASRQGQTEAFF.

This clone appeared a few times. The chain couples TRBV28 to TRBJ2-4; D perhaps matches TRBD2 (6 bases). V was trimmed by 2 bases and J by 0 bases, leaving 11 bases between them. This CDR3 has 16 amino acids. Germline CDR1 reads MDHEN; CDR2 reads SYDVKM. The CDR3 sequence is CASSLGTVLAKNIQYF. DNA of the CDR3: TGTGCCAGCAGTTTAGGGACTGTTCTAGCCAAAAACATTCAGTACTTC.

The chain joins TRBV19 to TRBJ2-3; 7 bases agree with TRBD2. Germline CDR1 and CDR2: LNHDA and SQIVND (reference sequence). Germline trimming cut 6 bases from V and 0 bases from J; bases unmatched to any gene: 3. The CDR3 sequence is 14 residues long. This CDR3 reads CASRSGTSTDTQYF. The CDR3 DNA is TGTGCCAGTAGGAGCGGGACTAGCACAGATACGCAGTATTTT. Full variable domain (missing parts from reference TRBV19 and TRBJ2-3): DGGITQSPKYLFRKEGQNVTLSCEQNLNHDAMYWYRQDPGQGLRLIYYSQIVNDFQKGDIAEGYSVSREKKESFPLTVTSAQKNPTAFYLCASRSGTSTDTQYFGPGTRLTVL.

The chain joins TRBV20-1 to TRBJ1-1; D remains unclear. The V and J ends lost 4 bases and 11 bases respectively, with 11 bases between them. The CDR3 is made up of 10 amino acids. The germline V gene encodes CDR1 DFQATT and CDR2 SNEGSKA (reference sequence). For the CDR3, the DNA is TGCAGTGCTAACACAGATCTGGCTTTCTTT. Residues: CSANTDLAFF.

Only a few counts were recorded for this clone. The chain employs TRBV7-9 and TRBJ1-1, with D uncertain. The CDR3 is 14 amino acids. The germline CDR1 and CDR2 sequences are SEHNR and FQNEAQ (reference sequence). Trimming cost V 1 base and J 4 bases, with 10 bases left between them. In DNA, the CDR3 is TGTGCCAGCAGCTTAGAAGGGAGGTTCACTGAAGCTTTCTTT. Its protein is CASSLEGRFTEAFF.

In this sample, this clone turned up once. This chain uses TRBV7-9 with TRBJ1-5, with 9 bases aligning to TRBD1. Germline CDR1 reads SEHNR; CDR2 reads FQNEAQ (reference sequence). The trim removed 4 bases at V and 3 bases at J, leaving 4 bases unmatched. CDR3 length: 15 amino acids. The CDR3, as DNA: TGTGCCAGCAGCTCACAGGGGGCGATCAATCAGCCCCAGCATTTT. Translating it yields CASSSQGAINQPQHF.